The entry that follows covers one T cell receptor (beta chain) sequence. The target antigen is unknown. As handled by the study authors: Clinicopathological groups differed in CDR3, with these differences serving to build a distant-metastasis classifier for papillary thyroid cancer. TCRdb re-analyzed the PCR reads using MiXCR. TCRdb, rather than the study authors, made the V and J calls. The sample lists 30,000 or so clones, around 28% occurring once. CDR1 and CDR2 (germline): SGHNT, YENEEA. The CDR3 covers 15 residues. V lost 8 bases and J lost 0, with 16 bases in between. The data were taken from a study of metastatic and nonmetastatic thyroid tumors. For the study at large: The comparison covered peripheral blood and tumor or nodule tissue in malignant and benign thyroid patients.

The study's findings and limits: In both blood and tumor samples, TCR beta diversity was reported significantly higher for malignant than benign nodules.

No treatment of any kind had been given to any patient before thyroid surgery. The chain couples TRBV11-3 to TRBJ1-1; D is unresolved. The sequence was obtained from a female donor with papillary thyroid cancer or a benign thyroid nodule (not recorded which). Some clones in this sample may be carry-over from other donors' samples. The sample taken for sequencing was blood. The CDR3 DNA sequence: TGTGCCAGCGTAAGGGCCCTACTCATGAACACTGAAGCTTTCTTT. Its protein is CASVRALLMNTEAFF.